These 23 T cell receptor beta chains were all obtained from the same sample, sequenced in a study of blood T cell repertoires in COVID-19. Sequencing was performed with immunoSEQ multiplex PCR; in TCRdb, only in-frame clones are kept and a portion is missing. The table lists around 260,000 clones, about 93% of them singletons. Sequencing used PBMCs or T cells enriched from blood (not recorded which). Receptors originate from a woman aged 25-40 years who had recovered from COVID-19.

The chain combines TRBV5-1 with TRBJ2-7; D may be TRBD1 (6 bases). The CDR3 loop spans 16 amino acids. V was cut by 3 bases and J by 5 bases, with 21 bases left in between. CDR1 and CDR2 from the germline V gene are SGHRS and YFSETQ. The CDR3 DNA reads as TGCGCCAGCAGCTACGAGTCAGGGGCCCTTGGCGACGAGCAGTACTTC. It specifies CASSYESGALGDEQYF. Together with reference TRBV5-1 and TRBJ2-7, the CDR3 gives the full variable domain: KAGVTQTPRYLIKTRGQQVTLSCSPISGHRSVSWYQQTPGQGLQFLFEYFSETQRNKGNFPGRFSGRQFSNSRSEMNVSTLELGDSALYLCASSYESGALGDEQYFGPGTRLTVT.

The rearrangement uses TRBV2 and TRBJ2-3, with TRBD2 matching 8 bases. CDR3 length: 14 residues. The V gene's germline CDR1 is SNHLY and CDR2 FYNNEI. V shed 6 bases and J 0 bases; nucleotides not matched to a gene: 2. The CDR3 DNA follows: TGTGCCAGCAGAAGCGGGAGCAGCACAGATACGCAGTATTTT. It encodes CASRSGSSTDTQYF.

The V gene is TRBV5-6, the J gene TRBJ2-7; a weak D match, TRBD1 (6 bases). The CDR3 length is 14 residues. Germline assignment: CDR1 SGHDT and CDR2 YYEEEE. V was clipped by 2 bases and J by 2 bases, with 11 bases between them. Here the CDR3 DNA reads TGTGCCAGCAGCTTTAGGGGACACCCCTACGAGCAGTACTTC. It yields the protein CASSFRGHPYEQYF.

V gene TRBV19 combines with J gene TRBJ1-1; D is unclear. There are 11 residues in the CDR3. CDR1 and CDR2 from the germline V gene are LNHDA and SQIVND (reference sequence). The ends were cut back, 7 bases at V and 5 bases at J, with 8 bases in the middle. The CDR3 is CASTRETEAFF. CDR3 DNA sequence: TGTGCCAGTACCCGGGAAACTGAAGCTTTCTTT.

The chain carries TRBV19 and TRBJ2-7, with 13 bases aligning to TRBD2. This CDR3 is built from 19 residues. Trimming took 5 bases from V and 0 from J; bases not matched to a gene: 13. The germline gives CDR1 LNHDA, CDR2 SQIVND (reference sequence). Here the CDR3 DNA reads TGTGCCAGTAGTCCGCCTGGGACAGGGACTAGCGGGACCTCCTACGAGCAGTACTTC. It codes for CASSPPGTGTSGTSYEQYF.

V and J are TRBV19 and TRBJ1-5; the match to TRBD1 covers 8 bases. Unmatched junction bases numbered 2, after V lost 6 bases and J lost 4 bases. There are 13 residues in the CDR3. CDR1 is LNHDA, CDR2 SQIVND, per germline (reference sequence). The CDR3 reads CASSNRGNQPQHF. CDR3 bases: TGTGCCAGTAGCAACAGGGGGAATCAGCCCCAGCATTTT.

The V gene is TRBV2, the J gene TRBJ1-4; 8 nucleotides match TRBD1. V dropped 4 bases and J dropped 7; count of bases not matched to a gene: 5. CDR3 length: 14 residues. Germline assignment: CDR1 SNHLY and CDR2 FYNNEI. Here the CDR3 reads CASSGRTGTEKLFF. Written as DNA, the CDR3 is TGTGCCAGCAGTGGCCGGACAGGGACTGAAAAACTGTTTTTT.

The chain is built from TRBV28 and TRBJ2-3, with TRBD2 matching over 10 bases. V dropped 4 bases and J dropped 0; count of bases not matched to a gene: 7. CDR1 and CDR2 (germline): MDHEN, SYDVKM. The CDR3 is 17 amino acids. CDR3 sequence (DNA): TGTGCCAGCAGTTCATTATCGACTAGCGGGAGCACAGATACGCAGTATTTT. Amino acid sequence: CASSSLSTSGSTDTQYF.

This clone was seen a single time. The chain uses TRBV28 and TRBJ2-3; 11 positions match TRBD2. The germline V gene encodes CDR1 MDHEN and CDR2 SYDVKM. Germline trimming cut 7 bases from V and 0 bases from J; bases unmatched to any gene: 15. The CDR3 extends over 19 amino acids. CDR3 in amino acids: CASTFLKNRLAGSTDTQYF. DNA for the CDR3: TGTGCCAGCACGTTTCTCAAAAATCGACTAGCGGGGAGCACAGATACGCAGTATTTT.

This rearrangement joins TRBV6-5 to TRBJ2-1, with 9 bases aligning to TRBD1. V dropped 6 bases and J dropped 8; count of bases not matched to a gene: 8. The germline gives CDR1 MNHEY, CDR2 SVGAGI. The CDR3 extends over 14 amino acids. In nucleotides, the CDR3 is TGTGCCAGCAGGAGGGGACAGGGTGGCCATGAGCAGTTCTTC. As protein: CASRRGQGGHEQFF.

The chain uses TRBV4-1 and TRBJ2-1; TRBD2 aligns across 9 bases. From germline, CDR1 is MGHRA and CDR2 YSYEKL. The CDR3 has 14 residues. J lost 10 bases, V lost 8 bases, and 12 bases had no gene match. CDR3 residues: CASRTTSGGDEQFF. CDR3 DNA: TGCGCCAGCCGTACGACTAGCGGCGGAGACGAGCAGTTCTTC.

The chain uses TRBV12-3 or TRBV12-4 and TRBJ1-6, with D unresolved. The CDR3 totals 13 residues. The V and J ends lost 0 bases and 14 bases respectively, with 11 bases between them. For the CDR3, the DNA is TGTGCCAGCAGTTTAGCGCGGCAGTCGTCCCTCCACTTT. It encodes CASSLARQSSLHF.

The chain combines TRBV4-2 with TRBJ2-1; 12 positions match TRBD2. V lost 4 bases, J lost 7 bases, and 5 bases stayed unmatched. This CDR3 has 15 amino acids. Looked up from germline, CDR1 is LGHNA and CDR2 is YNFKEQ. CDR3 bases: TGTGCCAGCAGCCCGGGACTAGCGGGTTTGAATGAGCAGTTCTTC. Its protein product is CASSPGLAGLNEQFF.

The chain joins TRBV27 to TRBJ2-7, with TRBD2 matching 13 bases. The CDR3 covers 17 residues. The V segment lost 2 bases and the J segment 0 bases; nucleotides outside the gene matches: 4. Per germline, CDR1 MNHEY and CDR2 SMNVEV (reference sequence). CDR3 amino acids: CASSLMGLAGSSYEQYF. The CDR3 coding sequence is TGTGCCAGCAGTTTAATGGGACTAGCGGGAAGCTCCTACGAGCAGTACTTC.

V usage is TRBV9 and J usage is TRBJ2-1; TRBD2 matches at 9 bases. This CDR3 has 16 residues. The germline CDR1 and CDR2 sequences are SGDLS and YYNGEE. J was trimmed by 2 bases and V by 3 bases; bases with no gene match: 6. The CDR3 sequence is CASSAIAGATYNEQFF. The CDR3 DNA reads TGTGCCAGCAGCGCGATAGCGGGAGCCACCTACAATGAGCAGTTCTTC.

This clone was counted a single time. The genes are TRBV2 and TRBJ2-5; D is unclear. Between the trimmed V and J ends, which lost 3 bases and 2 bases, there was a span of 7 bases. The CDR3 length is 13 residues. Germline CDR1 is SNHLY and CDR2 is FYNNEI. The CDR3 DNA is TGTGCCAGCAGTGATGTCCCGCAAGAGACCCAGTACTTC. Amino acid sequence: CASSDVPQETQYF.

This chain connects TRBV7-2 to TRBJ2-7; 8 bases agree with TRBD1. V shed 5 bases, J shed 3 bases, and the junction held 6 bases outside the gene matches. The CDR3 loop spans 14 amino acids. Germline V CDR1 and CDR2: SGHTA, FQGNSA. The DNA for the CDR3 is TGTGCCAGCAGCCCAGGGGGCACCCTCTACGAGCAGTACTTC. Translated: CASSPGGTLYEQYF.

This chain connects TRBV27 to TRBJ1-1; 7 positions agree with TRBD1. Germline CDR1 reads MNHEY; CDR2 reads SMNVEV (reference sequence). V dropped 1 base and J dropped 1; count of bases not matched to a gene: 3. The CDR3 covers 15 residues. The CDR3 bases are TGTGCCAGCAGTTTATGGACAGGAAAGAACACTGAAGCTTTCTTT. It yields the protein CASSLWTGKNTEAFF.

This clone is a singleton in its sample. This chain uses TRBV28 with TRBJ2-1, with 7 bases aligning to TRBD1. V lost 6 bases to trimming and J lost 5 bases; unmatched junction nucleotides: 4. CDR1 is MDHEN, CDR2 SYDVKM, per germline. This CDR3 has 13 residues. CDR3 DNA: TGTGCCAGCAGCCTAGGACAGGACAATGAGCAGTTCTTC. Translated, it gives CASSLGQDNEQFF.

The chain recombines TRBV11-2 with TRBJ2-7; TRBD2 matches 13 bases. Germline CDR1 is SGHAT and CDR2 is FQNNGV. With 5 bases clipped from V and 5 bases from J, the junction kept 9 bases outside the gene matches. The CDR3 covers 16 residues. CDR3 in DNA: TGTGCCAGCAGCCCGCGGACTAGCGGGAGTCTAAACGAGCAGTACTTC. The encoded protein is CASSPRTSGSLNEQYF.

The J gene is TRBJ2-2, the V gene TRBV10-1; 14 bases are a match to TRBD2. The CDR3 runs to 14 residues. J lost 6 bases, V lost 8 bases, and 2 bases had no gene match. Looked up from germline, CDR1 is WNHNN and CDR2 is SYGVQD (reference sequence). The CDR3 sequence: CASGGLAGAGELFF. The CDR3 bases are TGCGCCAGCGGGGGACTAGCGGGAGCCGGGGAGCTGTTTTTT.

The chain carries TRBV4-3 and TRBJ1-6; 11 nucleotides align to TRBD1. The CDR3 is 19 residues long. Per germline, CDR1 LGHNA and CDR2 YSLEER. After removal of 2 bases from V and 10 bases from J, the junction contained 16 bases not matched to a gene. The CDR3 region has the DNA TGCGCCAGCAGCCAAAGCCCGCCGACCGGGACAGGGGGACGGTCACCCCTCCACTTT. Its protein is CASSQSPPTGTGGRSPLHF.

The chain employs TRBV4-3 and TRBJ1-2, with D perhaps matching TRBD1 (5 bases). The CDR3 runs 14 residues. V lost 1 base and J lost 2, with 8 bases in between. The germline CDR1 and CDR2 sequences are LGHNA and YSLEER. CDR3 in amino acids: CASSQGRQNYGYTF. DNA for the CDR3: TGCGCCAGCAGCCAAGGAAGACAGAACTATGGCTACACCTTC.